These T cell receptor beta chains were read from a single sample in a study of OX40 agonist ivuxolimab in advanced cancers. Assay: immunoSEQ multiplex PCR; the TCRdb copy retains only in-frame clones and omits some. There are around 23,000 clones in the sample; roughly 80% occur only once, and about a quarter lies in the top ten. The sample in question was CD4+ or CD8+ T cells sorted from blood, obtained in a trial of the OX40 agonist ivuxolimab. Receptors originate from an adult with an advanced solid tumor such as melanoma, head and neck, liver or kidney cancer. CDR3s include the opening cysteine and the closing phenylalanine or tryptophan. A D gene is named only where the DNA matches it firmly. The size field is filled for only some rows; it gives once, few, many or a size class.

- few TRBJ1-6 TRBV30 TGTGCCTGGAGACCTACAGGGAGCTCCTATAATTCACCCCTCCACTTT CAWRPTGSSYNSPLHF
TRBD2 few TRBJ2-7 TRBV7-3 TGTGCCAGCAGCTTAATTAGCGGGGGACCCTACGAGCAGTACTTC CASSLISGGPYEQYF
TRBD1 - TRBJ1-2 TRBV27 TGTGCCAGCATTGGCCCAGGGGGCAATGGCTACACCTTC CASIGPGGNGYTF
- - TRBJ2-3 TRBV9 TGTGCCAGCAGCGTAGGCGGGATCACAGATACGCAGTATTTT CASSVGGITDTQYF
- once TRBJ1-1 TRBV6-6 TGTGCCAGCAGACGGGACACTGAAGCTTTCTTT CASRRDTEAFF
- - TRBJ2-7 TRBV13 TGTGCCAGCAGCTTACGATACTACGAGCAGTACTTC CASSLRYYEQYF
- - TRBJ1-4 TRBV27 TGTGCCAGCACCCGGAGTCGAGGGGGGGAAAAACTGTTTTTT CASTRSRGGEKLFF
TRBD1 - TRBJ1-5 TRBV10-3 TGTGCCATCAGTGAGTCGGGACAGGACTGGGTTCTGGGCAATCAGCCCCAGCATTTT CAISESGQDWVLGNQPQHF
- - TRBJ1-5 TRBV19 TGTGCCAGTAGTATAGTTTGGGGGAATAGCAATCAGCCCCAGCATTTT CASSIVWGNSNQPQHF
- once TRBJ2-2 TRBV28 TGTGCCAGCAGTTTTCAGGCCGGGGAGCTGTTTTTT CASSFQAGELFF
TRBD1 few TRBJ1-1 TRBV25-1 TGTGCCAGCACGCGAGGGGGCTACACTGAAGCTTTCTTT CASTRGGYTEAFF
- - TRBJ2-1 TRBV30 TGTGCCTGGAGTGTAATCAGTGAGCAGTTCTTC CAWSVISEQFF
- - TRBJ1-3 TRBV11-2 TGTGCCAGCAGCTTAGGAGGGGAAAGGACTGGAAACACCATATATTTT CASSLGGERTGNTIYF